The 12 T cell receptor beta chains below come from one sample, sequenced in a study of T cell repertoires in breast cancer. Paired alpha-beta TCRs of CD8+ T cells were analyzed by expanded emulsion RT-PCR. During the second nested PCR, blocking oligonucleotides suppressed genes that were not paired. MiXCR, run by TCRdb on the emulsion pairing reads, gives a single entry per CDR3 protein. Among approximately 120 distinct CDR3 sequences listed, around 28% were seen once. Specimen: CD8+ T cells. The origin of the receptors is a pool of human donors with breast cancer or a healthy control (not recorded which).

This clonotype was recorded at least ten times. The CDR3: CASSLTEGGNSPLHF. The CDR3 DNA sequence: TGTGCCAGCAGCTTAACTGAAGGAGGAAATTCACCCCTCCACTTT. The V call is TRBV7-3, the J call TRBJ1-6, with unresolved D. CDR3 length equals 15 residues. Trimming took off 0 bases at V and 7 bases at J, with 10 bases between the two ends. Germline values: CDR1 SGHTA, CDR2 FQGTGA.

This clonotype has at least ten counts. The chain links TRBV7-7 to TRBJ2-3; a possible D gene is TRBD1 (6 bases). Trimming took off 1 base at V and 2 bases at J, with 10 bases between the two ends. The CDR3 extends over 15 amino acids. The germline gives CDR1 SSHAT, CDR2 FNYEAQ (reference sequence). CDR3 sequence: CASSLEDSFTDTQYF. The CDR3 DNA is TGTGCCAGCAGCTTAGAGGACAGCTTCACAGATACGCAGTATTTT. Supplemented by reference TRBV7-7 and TRBJ2-3, the full variable domain reads GAGVSQSPRYKVTKRGQDVTLRCDPISSHATLYWYQQALGQGPEFLTYFNYEAQPDKSGLPSDRFSAERPEGSISTLTIQRTEQRDSAMYRCASSLEDSFTDTQYFGPGTRLTVL.

This clonotype is deemed medium-sized. The rearrangement joins TRBV7-2 to TRBJ2-1; 8 nucleotides line up with TRBD2. V shed 1 base and J 6 bases; nucleotides not matched to a gene: 8. CDR1 and CDR2 from the germline V gene are SGHTA and FQGNSA. The CDR3 has 16 amino acids. The CDR3 sequence is CASSLDAAGEFNEQFF. The CDR3 DNA reads as TGTGCCAGCAGCTTAGACGCAGCGGGGGAATTCAATGAGCAGTTCTTC.

This clonotype is large in the sample. Possible read error: a much larger clone is one base away. V and J are TRBV7-2 and TRBJ1-2, with 9 bases matching TRBD1. The CDR3 extends over 13 amino acids. Germline V gene data show CDR1 as SGHTA and CDR2 as FQGNSA. CDR3 sequence: CVSSPRQGDGYTF. The CDR3 DNA follows: TGTGTCAGCAGCCCTAGACAGGGGGATGGCTACACCTTC.

This chain connects TRBV7-3 to TRBJ1-1; D unresolved. The length of the CDR3 is 13 residues. CDR1 SGHTA and CDR2 FQGTGA come from the germline V gene. Trimming removed 2 bases at V and 5 bases at J, with 9 bases between. CDR3: CASSLERGTEAFF. DNA of the CDR3: TGTGCCAGCAGCTTAGAGAGAGGGACTGAAGCTTTCTTT. The full variable domain, in which reference TRBV7-3 and TRBJ1-1 provide the parts outside the CDR3, is GAGVSQTPSNKVTEKGKYVELRCDPISGHTALYWYRQSLGQGPEFLIYFQGTGAADDSGLPNDRFFAVRPEGSVSTLKIQRTERGDSAVYLCASSLERGTEAFFGQGTRLTVV.

This clonotype appeared a single time. The chain couples TRBV7-2 to TRBJ1-6; possibly TRBD1 for D (5 bases). The CDR3 is 17 amino acids. The V and J ends lost 0 bases and 0 bases respectively, with 9 bases between them. Germline CDR1 and CDR2: SGHTA and FQGNSA. CDR3 nucleotide sequence: TGTGCCAGCAGCTTAGCAGAGGGGAGCTCCTATAATTCACCCCTCCACTTT. Translated, it gives CASSLAEGSSYNSPLHF.

This clonotype was counted between two and nine times. J is TRBJ2-3 and V is TRBV7-2; 11 bases align to TRBD2. Germline V gives CDR1 SGHTA, CDR2 FQGNSA. The CDR3 covers 15 residues. V dropped 5 bases and J dropped 7; count of bases not matched to a gene: 8. The CDR3 DNA is TGTGCCAGCAGCCGCATAGCGGGGGGGATAAATACGCAGTATTTT. It translates to CASSRIAGGINTQYF.

J is TRBJ2-3 and V is TRBV7-3; D gene ambiguous. The CDR3 spans 15 residues. Germline V gene sequence: CDR1 SGHTA, CDR2 FQGTGA. Trimming took 1 base from V and 6 from J, leaving 14 bases between them. The CDR3 DNA follows: TGTGCCAGCAGCTTAATGGGCAGTCTCGGGGATACGCAGTATTTT. Translation gives CASSLMGSLGDTQYF.

This clonotype is large within its sample. The V gene is TRBV7-3, the J gene TRBJ1-2, with 9 bases that match TRBD1. There are 13 residues in the CDR3. Germline V gene sequence: CDR1 SGHTA, CDR2 FQGTGA. The V segment lost 4 bases and the J segment 7 bases; nucleotides outside the gene matches: 4. The CDR3 DNA reads as TGTGCCAGCAGCTCGGGGACAGGGACTGGCTACACCTTC. Its translation: CASSSGTGTGYTF.

The chain employs TRBV6-1 and TRBJ1-1, with no clear D. The CDR3 sequence is 12 residues long. Germline values: CDR1 MNHNS, CDR2 SASEGT. V lost 6 bases and J lost 8, with 13 bases in between. The CDR3 reads CASSYLGSEAFF. The DNA of the CDR3 is TGTGCCAGCAGCTACTTGGGGTCGGAAGCTTTCTTT.

This clonotype ranks as large. The chain couples TRBV7-6 to TRBJ2-1; a possible D gene is TRBD2 (6 bases). Germline V gene lookup returns CDR1 SGHVS and CDR2 FNYEAQ. Trimming removed 4 bases from V and 8 bases from J, with 15 bases in between. The CDR3 length is 14 residues. The CDR3: CASSSEGQLDEQFF. CDR3 in DNA: TGTGCCAGCAGCTCGGAGGGCCAGCTTGATGAGCAGTTCTTC.

With respect to this clonotype: A much larger clone sits a single nucleotide away, making a read error possible. The gene calls are TRBV7-2 and TRBJ1-2; possibly TRBD1 for D (6 bases). Germline CDR1 SGHTA, CDR2 FQGNSA. The CDR3 runs to 13 residues. Trimming removed 3 bases at V and 3 bases at J, with 8 bases between. CDR3 coding DNA: TGTGCCAGCAGCTTTCAGGGGTACTATGGCTACACCTTC. Translation gives CASSFQGYYGYTF. Looking up the rest from reference TRBV7-2 and TRBJ1-2 gives the full variable domain: GAGVSQSPSNKVTEKGKDVELRCDPISGHTALYWYRQSLGQGLEFLIYFQGNSAPDKSGLPSDRFSAERTGGSVSTLTIQRTQQEDSAVYLCASSFQGYYGYTFGSGTRLTVV.